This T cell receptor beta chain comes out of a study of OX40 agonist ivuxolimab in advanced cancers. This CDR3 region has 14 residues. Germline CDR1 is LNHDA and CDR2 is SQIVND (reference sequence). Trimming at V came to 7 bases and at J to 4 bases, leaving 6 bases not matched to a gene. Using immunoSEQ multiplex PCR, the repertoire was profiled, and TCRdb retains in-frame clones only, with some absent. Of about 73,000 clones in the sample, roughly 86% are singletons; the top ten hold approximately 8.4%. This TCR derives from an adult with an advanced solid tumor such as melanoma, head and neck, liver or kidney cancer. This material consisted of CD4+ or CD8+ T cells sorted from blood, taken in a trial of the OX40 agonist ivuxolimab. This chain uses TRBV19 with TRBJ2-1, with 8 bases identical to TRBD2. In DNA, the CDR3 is TGTGCCAGTACGTCCGGGGGGGTTTACAATGAGCAGTTCTTC. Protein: CASTSGGVYNEQFF.